Shown below are 27 T cell receptor beta chains from a single sample sequenced in a study of shared clonotypes between healthy human individuals. The method was immunoSEQ multiplex PCR; TCRdb's version includes in-frame clones alone and lacks a portion of them. The table has 2 million to 2.5 million clones, over 85% seen once; the top ten hold 0.35% to 0.45%. The sequenced sample was naive CD4+ T cells from PBMCs. Documented subset: CD45RA+ positively selected. Receptors originate from a man aged 18 to 29 in good health. Some clones in this sample may be carry-over from other donors' samples.

This clone was detected once. The chain carries TRBV29-1 and TRBJ1-2, with 9 bases matching TRBD1. With V trimmed by 6 bases and J by 8 bases, 10 bases remained unmatched. This CDR3 is built from 13 residues. Germline values: CDR1 SQVTM, CDR2 ANQGSEA. Here the CDR3 reads CSVPGQGREGYTF. CDR3 coding DNA: TGCAGCGTACCGGGACAGGGTCGGGAAGGCTACACCTTC.

The V and J genes are TRBV7-9 and TRBJ2-4; D is unresolved. CDR3 size: 11 residues. Trimming took off 1 base at V and 12 bases at J, with 7 bases between the two ends. CDR1 SEHNR and CDR2 FQNEAQ come from the germline V gene (reference sequence). The CDR3 here is CASSLGAAQYF. In DNA, the CDR3 is TGTGCCAGCAGCTTAGGAGCCGCTCAGTACTTC.

In DNA form, the CDR3 reads TGTGCCAGCAGTTTGGTCAGGCCATCCTACAATGAGCAGTTCTTC. Translation: CASSLVRPSYNEQFF. The chain uses TRBV28 and TRBJ2-1; D gene ambiguous. The CDR3 is 15 residues long. Trimming pared 3 bases from V and 1 base from J, leaving 10 bases between. The germline CDR1 and CDR2 sequences are MDHEN and SYDVKM.

The J gene is TRBJ1-5, the V gene TRBV28, with 7 bases that match TRBD1. V gave up 5 bases and J gave up 4 bases; unmatched junction bases: 8. Germline V lookup: CDR1 MDHEN, CDR2 SYDVKM. The CDR3 spans 15 residues. The CDR3 sequence: CASSPPPGQNQPQHF. CDR3 sequence (DNA): TGTGCCAGCAGTCCCCCCCCGGGACAGAATCAGCCCCAGCATTTT.

Turning to this clone: This same CDR3 is encoded by further DNA sequences in the sample. The chain recombines TRBV27 with TRBJ1-1; no reliable D call. Looked up from germline, CDR1 is MNHEY and CDR2 is SMNVEV (reference sequence). V lost 2 bases to trimming and J lost 0 bases, with 7 bases between them. The CDR3 runs 14 residues. The CDR3 sequence: CASSLRRMNTEAFF. CDR3 bases: TGTGCCAGCAGTTTAAGACGGATGAACACTGAAGCTTTCTTT.

With regard to this clone: The same CDR3 also results from other DNA sequences found in this sample. The chain combines TRBV30 with TRBJ2-7, with D hard to call. CDR1 and CDR2 from the germline V gene are GTSNPN and SVGIG (reference sequence). This CDR3 is built from 12 residues. Between the trimmed V and J ends, which lost 3 bases and 0 bases, there was a span of 6 bases. The CDR3 nucleotides are TGTGCCTGGAGGCTCAGCTCCTACGAGCAGTACTTC. This encodes CAWRLSSYEQYF.

The chain carries TRBV7-8 and TRBJ2-7; 11 nucleotides match TRBD1. V lost 2 bases and J lost 3; bases outside the gene matches: 6. This CDR3 spans 16 amino acids. Germline CDR1 is SGHVS and CDR2 is FQNEAQ. In nucleotides, the CDR3 is TGTGCCAGCAGCTTAAGGAGGGACAGGGGGTACTACGAGCAGTACTTC. Translated: CASSLRRDRGYYEQYF.

The genes are TRBV30 and TRBJ1-1; 7 bases are shared with TRBD1. CDR1 is GTSNPN, CDR2 SVGIG, per germline (reference sequence). This CDR3 comprises 13 residues. The V and J ends lost 3 bases and 9 bases, in that order; junction bases with no gene match: 10. CDR3 nucleotide sequence: TGTGCCTGGAGCCCCTCCGACAGGGCCCAAGCTTTCTTT. The encoded protein is CAWSPSDRAQAFF.

This chain uses TRBV2 with TRBJ2-1; no reliable D call. The CDR3 loop spans 14 amino acids. Germline CDR1 SNHLY, CDR2 FYNNEI. V lost 5 bases, J lost 6 bases, and 14 bases lay in between. CDR3 amino acids: CASSLGPSGNEQFF. CDR3 in DNA: TGTGCCAGCAGTTTGGGTCCCAGTGGCAATGAGCAGTTCTTC.

The chain carries TRBV5-8 and TRBJ2-5; D is perhaps TRBD2 (6 bases). The CDR3 has 15 amino acids. Germline CDR1 reads SGHTS; CDR2 reads YDEGEE. Trimming took 0 bases from V and 1 from J, leaving 10 bases between them. The CDR3 loop reads CASSLAGGVQETQYF. The CDR3 region has the DNA TGTGCCAGCAGCTTGGCCGGAGGGGTCCAAGAGACCCAGTACTTC.

The rearrangement uses TRBV5-1 and TRBJ1-3; D gene unclear. The CDR3 extends over 16 amino acids. Germline V CDR1 and CDR2: SGHRS, YFSETQ. The V end lost 0 bases, the J end lost 0 bases, and 10 bases lay between the germline ends. CDR3 nucleotides: TGCGCCAGCAGCTTGGACTTTGTGGGCTCTGGAAACACCATATATTTT. Amino acid sequence: CASSLDFVGSGNTIYF.

The rearrangement joins TRBV20-1 to TRBJ2-7; D may correspond to TRBD1 or TRBD2 (6 bases each). The CDR3 contains 11 residues. Germline CDR1 DFQATT, CDR2 SNEGSKA (reference sequence). In nucleotides, the CDR3 is TGCAGCGAACAAAGGGGGGACGAGCAGTACTTC. Protein: CSEQRGDEQYF.

The chain has TRBV30 and TRBJ2-3; 12 bases fit TRBD2. The CDR3 covers 16 residues. The V and J ends lost 3 bases and 1 base, in that order; junction bases with no gene match: 5. From germline, CDR1 is GTSNPN and CDR2 SVGIG (reference sequence). CDR3 nucleotide sequence: TGTGCCTGGAGCCCCTGGACTAGCGGGGGCACAGATACGCAGTATTTT. Its protein is CAWSPWTSGGTDTQYF. Filled out from reference TRBV30 and TRBJ2-3, the complete variable domain reads SQTIHQWPATLVQPVGSPLSLECTVEGTSNPNLYWYRQAAGRGLQLLFYSVGIGQISSEVPQNLSASRPQDRQFILSSKKLLLSDSGFYLCAWSPWTSGGTDTQYFGPGTRLTVL.

The CDR3 coding sequence is TGTGCCTGGATTTCACTCTACGAGCAGTACTTC. This translates into CAWISLYEQYF. The chain uses TRBV30 and TRBJ2-7; no firm D call. Per the germline V gene, CDR1 is GTSNPN and CDR2 is SVGIG (reference sequence). Deletions cut 4 bases from V and 3 bases from J, with 7 bases between. CDR3 size: 11 residues.

The V gene is TRBV6-5, the J gene TRBJ1-2; a weak D match, TRBD1 (5 bases). With 0 bases removed from V and 0 bases from J, the gap between germline ends came to 8 bases. The CDR3 loop spans 15 amino acids. Germline V lookup: CDR1 MNHEY, CDR2 SVGAGI. CDR3 protein: CASSYSPTANYGYTF. The CDR3, as DNA: TGTGCCAGCAGTTACTCACCGACAGCTAACTATGGCTACACCTTC.

This rearrangement joins TRBV5-1 to TRBJ2-5; no clear D. The DNA end favors TRBJ2-7, so the J call may be wrong. The CDR3 runs 12 residues. Germline values: CDR1 SGHRS, CDR2 YFSETQ. In DNA, the CDR3 is TGCGCCAGCAGCTTGGGGGGTGGCGAGCAGTACTTC. Protein sequence: CASSLGGGEQYF.

This clone appeared a single time. CDR3 coding DNA: TGTGCCAGAAGCTCCCGGGACCCGACCGCGGGGCGCCCTTACGAGCAGTACTTC. Translated: CARSSRDPTAGRPYEQYF. The J gene is TRBJ2-7, the V gene TRBV5-3, with D tentatively TRBD2 (6 bases). TRBV5-3 is classed as an ORF, of uncertain function. The V and J ends lost 3 bases and 4 bases respectively, with 26 bases between them. The CDR3 loop spans 18 amino acids.

The J gene is TRBJ2-5, the V gene TRBV6-6; TRBD2 matches 15 bases. Trimming took 1 base from V and 4 from J; bases not matched to a gene: 1. Germline V gene data show CDR1 as MNHNY and CDR2 as SVGAGI (reference sequence). CDR3 length: 16 amino acids. The CDR3 reads CASSYLGLAGGETQYF. The CDR3, as DNA: TGTGCCAGCAGTTACTTGGGACTAGCGGGAGGAGAGACCCAGTACTTC.

The chain has TRBV19 and TRBJ1-1, with D maybe TRBD1 (5 bases). The CDR3 has 15 residues. The germline CDR1 and CDR2 sequences are LNHDA and SQIVND (reference sequence). Trimming left V 7 bases short and J 1 base short, with 16 bases between. This CDR3 is CASIKAGRQNTEAFF. Here the CDR3 DNA reads TGTGCCAGTATTAAGGCGGGACGCCAGAACACTGAAGCTTTCTTT.

V and J are TRBV5-1 and TRBJ2-7, with D perhaps TRBD1 (5 bases). Trimming took off 4 bases at V and 4 bases at J, with 18 bases between the two ends. This CDR3 comprises 15 residues. Germline V gene sequence: CDR1 SGHRS, CDR2 YFSETQ. CDR3 loop: CASSLVGARQYEQYF. The CDR3 DNA is TGCGCCAGCAGCCTGGTAGGGGCGAGGCAATACGAGCAGTACTTC. Supplemented by reference TRBV5-1 and TRBJ2-7, the full variable domain reads KAGVTQTPRYLIKTRGQQVTLSCSPISGHRSVSWYQQTPGQGLQFLFEYFSETQRNKGNFPGRFSGRQFSNSRSEMNVSTLELGDSALYLCASSLVGARQYEQYFGPGTRLTVT.

The chain couples TRBV7-2 to TRBJ1-4; D is possibly TRBD1 (5 bases). CDR1 and CDR2 from the germline V gene are SGHTA and FQGNSA. CDR3 length: 18 amino acids. V was trimmed by 4 bases and J by 0 bases, leaving 18 bases between them. This chain's CDR3 is CASSSLPTAHATNEKLFF. In DNA, the CDR3 is TGTGCCAGCAGCTCACTACCGACAGCGCATGCAACTAATGAAAAACTGTTTTTT.

Here the CDR3 reads CASSWTSFYEQYF. CDR3 sequence (DNA): TGTGCCAGCAGTTGGACCTCTTTCTACGAGCAGTACTTC. This chain links TRBV6-6 with TRBJ2-7; D remains ambiguous. The ends were cut back, 4 bases at V and 3 bases at J, with 10 bases in the middle. This CDR3 has 13 residues. Germline CDR1 and CDR2: MNHNY and SVGAGI (reference sequence).

Details on this clone: Other DNA sequences in the same sample also yield this CDR3. The chain uses TRBV5-1 and TRBJ2-2; the match to TRBD2 covers 10 bases. In germline, CDR1 is SGHRS, CDR2 YFSETQ. V lost 2 bases to trimming and J lost 5 bases; unmatched junction nucleotides: 3. The CDR3 loop spans 15 amino acids. DNA of the CDR3: TGCGCCAGCAGCTTAGCGGGAGGGGGAACCGGGGAGCTGTTTTTT. It codes for CASSLAGGGTGELFF. Complete variable domain (other parts from reference TRBV5-1 and TRBJ2-2): KAGVTQTPRYLIKTRGQQVTLSCSPISGHRSVSWYQQTPGQGLQFLFEYFSETQRNKGNFPGRFSGRQFSNSRSEMNVSTLELGDSALYLCASSLAGGGTGELFFGEGSRLTVL.

V usage is TRBV27 and J usage is TRBJ2-7; TRBD2 matches at 7 bases. The V segment lost 3 bases and the J segment 2 bases; nucleotides outside the gene matches: 4. CDR1 is MNHEY and CDR2 is SMNVEV in the germline V gene (reference sequence). This CDR3 region has 14 residues. CDR3 amino acids: CASSFVRGAYEQYF. The CDR3 DNA sequence: TGTGCCAGCAGTTTTGTTCGGGGGGCCTACGAGCAGTACTTC.

The chain links TRBV10-3 to TRBJ2-1; 10 bases are a match to TRBD2. Germline loops: CDR1 ENHRY, CDR2 SYGVKD. V was clipped by 6 bases and J by 0 bases; unmatched bases: 20. This CDR3 is built from 21 residues. The CDR3 bases are TGTGCCATCAGCAACCTTGCGGGCCTAGCGGGAGCTCCAAGCTCCTACAATGAGCAGTTCTTC. Amino acid sequence: CAISNLAGLAGAPSSYNEQFF.

This clone has just one count. DNA of the CDR3: TGTGCCAGCAGTTTCGGCTCCGGACAGGAGAGGGAGCAGTTCTTC. This sequence encodes CASSFGSGQEREQFF. The chain employs TRBV27 and TRBJ2-1; TRBD1 matches 7 bases. The CDR3 runs 15 residues. CDR1 and CDR2 (germline): MNHEY, SMNVEV (reference sequence). J gave up 10 bases and V 3 bases, and 12 bases lay outside the gene matches.

A remark on this clone: The germline gene is not matched at one end of the junction; a read error may be the cause. The V call is TRBV5-6, the J call TRBJ2-7; tentatively, D is TRBD1 or TRBD2 (5 bases each). The CDR3 sequence is 14 residues long. Germline V gene sequence: CDR1 SGHDT, CDR2 YYEEEE. CDR3 coding DNA: TGTGCCAGCAGCTTGGCCGGGTTGGGGGACGCCTCCTATTTC. Protein sequence: CASSLAGLGDASYF.